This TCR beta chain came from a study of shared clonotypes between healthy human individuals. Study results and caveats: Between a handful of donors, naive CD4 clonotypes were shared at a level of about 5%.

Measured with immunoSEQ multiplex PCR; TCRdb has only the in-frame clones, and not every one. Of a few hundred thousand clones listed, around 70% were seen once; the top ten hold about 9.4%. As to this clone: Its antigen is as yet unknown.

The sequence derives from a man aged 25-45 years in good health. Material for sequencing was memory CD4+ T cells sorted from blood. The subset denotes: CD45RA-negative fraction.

In nucleotides, the CDR3 is TGTGCCAGCAGCTGGGCCGTGACAGAAAACGAGCAGTACTTC. Translation: CASSWAVTENEQYF. This sequence joins TRBV5-5 and TRBJ2-7; a possible D gene is TRBD1 (5 bases). Trimming took 3 bases from V and 5 from J, leaving 15 bases between them. This CDR3 has 14 residues. Per the germline V gene, CDR1 is SGHKS and CDR2 is YYEKEE (reference sequence).